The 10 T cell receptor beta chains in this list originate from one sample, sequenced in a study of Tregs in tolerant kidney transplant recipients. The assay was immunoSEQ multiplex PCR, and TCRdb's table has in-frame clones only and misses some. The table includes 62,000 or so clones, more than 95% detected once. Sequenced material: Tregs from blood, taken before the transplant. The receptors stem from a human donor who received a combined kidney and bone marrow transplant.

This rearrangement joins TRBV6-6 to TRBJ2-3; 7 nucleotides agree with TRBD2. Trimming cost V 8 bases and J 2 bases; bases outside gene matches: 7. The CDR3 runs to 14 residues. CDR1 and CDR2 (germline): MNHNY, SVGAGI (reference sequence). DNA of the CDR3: TGTGCCAGCGGGGCGACTAGCCTCACAGATACGCAGTATTTT. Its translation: CASGATSLTDTQYF.

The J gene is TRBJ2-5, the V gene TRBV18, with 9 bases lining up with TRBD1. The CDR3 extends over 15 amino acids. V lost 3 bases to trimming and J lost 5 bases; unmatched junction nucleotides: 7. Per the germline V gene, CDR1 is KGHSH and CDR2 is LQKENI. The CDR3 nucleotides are TGTGCCAGCTCACCCCGGACAGGGGAGTCGGAGACCCAGTACTTC. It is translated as CASSPRTGESETQYF.

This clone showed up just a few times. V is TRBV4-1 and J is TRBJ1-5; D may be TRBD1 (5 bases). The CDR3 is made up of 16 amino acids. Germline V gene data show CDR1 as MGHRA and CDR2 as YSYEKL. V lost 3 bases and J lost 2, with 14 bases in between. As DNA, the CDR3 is TGCGCCAGCAGCCAGGACGGGGGATTCGGCAATCAGCCCCAGCATTTT. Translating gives CASSQDGGFGNQPQHF.

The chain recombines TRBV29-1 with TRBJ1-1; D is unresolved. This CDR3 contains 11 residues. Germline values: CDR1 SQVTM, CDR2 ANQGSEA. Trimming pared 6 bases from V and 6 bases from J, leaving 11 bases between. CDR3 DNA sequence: TGCAGCGTGGACCGCGGGGCTGAAGCTTTCTTT. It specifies CSVDRGAEAFF. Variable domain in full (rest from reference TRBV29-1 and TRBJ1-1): SAVISQKPSRDICQRGTSLTIQCQVDSQVTMMFWYRQQPGQSLTLIATANQGSEATYESGFVIDKFPISRPNLTFSTLTVSNMSPEDSSIYLCSVDRGAEAFFGQGTRLTVV.

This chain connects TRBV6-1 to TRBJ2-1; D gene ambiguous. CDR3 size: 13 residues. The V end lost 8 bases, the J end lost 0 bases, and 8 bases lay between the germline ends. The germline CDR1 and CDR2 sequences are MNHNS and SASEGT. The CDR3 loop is CASVRSSYNEQFF. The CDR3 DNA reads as TGTGCCAGCGTGCGGAGCTCCTACAATGAGCAGTTCTTC.

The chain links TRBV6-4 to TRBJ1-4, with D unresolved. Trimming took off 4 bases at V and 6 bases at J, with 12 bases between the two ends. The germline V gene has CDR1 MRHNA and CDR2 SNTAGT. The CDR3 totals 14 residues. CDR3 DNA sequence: TGTGCCAGCAGTGCGATCTTCGGAGATGAAAAACTGTTTTTT. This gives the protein CASSAIFGDEKLFF.

As DNA, the CDR3 is TGTGCCAGCAGTCCAACGGGACTAGCGGAAAACACCGGGGAGCTGTTTTTT. Translated: CASSPTGLAENTGELFF. J is TRBJ2-2 and V is TRBV6-7; 11 bases fit TRBD2. TRBV6-7 carries the ORF label, with uncertain function. This CDR3 comprises 17 residues. The V and J ends lost 5 bases and 2 bases, in that order; junction bases with no gene match: 7.

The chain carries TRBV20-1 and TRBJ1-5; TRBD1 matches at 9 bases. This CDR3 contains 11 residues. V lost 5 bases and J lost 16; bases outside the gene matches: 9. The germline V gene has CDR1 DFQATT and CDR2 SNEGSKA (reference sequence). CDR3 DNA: TGCAGTGCTCTATCTTCGACAGGGGGACATTTT. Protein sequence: CSALSSTGGHF.

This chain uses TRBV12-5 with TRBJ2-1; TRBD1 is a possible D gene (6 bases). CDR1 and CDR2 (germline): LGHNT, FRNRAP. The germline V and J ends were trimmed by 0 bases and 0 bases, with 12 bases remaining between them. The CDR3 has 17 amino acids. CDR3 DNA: TGTGCTAGTGGTTTGGTATTGGGGGCCAGCTCCTACAATGAGCAGTTCTTC. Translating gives CASGLVLGASSYNEQFF.

CDR3 bases: TGCGCCAGCAGACCCGGGTTAGGCCGGGCCTACGAGCAGTACTTC. Amino acid sequence: CASRPGLGRAYEQYF. The rearrangement links TRBV5-1 to TRBJ2-7; no clear D. Germline CDR1 and CDR2: SGHRS and YFSETQ. With 5 bases removed from V and 2 bases from J, the gap between germline ends came to 17 bases. The CDR3 has 15 residues.